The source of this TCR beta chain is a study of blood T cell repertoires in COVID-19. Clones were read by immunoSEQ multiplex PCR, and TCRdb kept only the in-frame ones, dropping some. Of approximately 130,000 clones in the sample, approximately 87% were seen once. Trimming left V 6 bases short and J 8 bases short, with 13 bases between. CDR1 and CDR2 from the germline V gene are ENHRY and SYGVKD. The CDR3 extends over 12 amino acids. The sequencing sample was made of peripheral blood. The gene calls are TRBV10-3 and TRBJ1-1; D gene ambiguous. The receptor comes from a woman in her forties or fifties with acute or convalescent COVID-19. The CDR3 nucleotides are TGTGCCATCAGCCGGGATCCACGAGAAGCTTTCTTT. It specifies CAISRDPREAFF.